Sequencing of this TCR beta chain was carried out in a study of cytomegalovirus exposure and HLA in healthy donors. General study findings and limits: Reportedly, a later analysis found an Asian-associated ancestry cluster had fewer N-insertions than the approximately 700-donor mean. A later analysis reported that several of the most significant clusters appeared to be linked to common viral pathogens, among them Epstein-Barr virus. The availability of immune exposure information extended only to CMV serostatus. As confirmed in vitro, a few CMV-associated chains were specific for CMV antigens.

Primers: 60 Vbeta forward and 13 Jbeta reverse. The assay was immunoSEQ multiplex PCR, and TCRdb's table has in-frame clones only and misses some. The table has about 190,000 clones, around 83% seen once. Details on this clone: The target antigen is unknown.

Germline V gives CDR1 MNHNY, CDR2 SVGAGI (reference sequence). The CDR3 loop spans 14 amino acids. V was trimmed by 7 bases and J by 3 bases, leaving 10 bases between them. This sequence joins TRBV6-6 and TRBJ2-6, with D maybe TRBD2 (6 bases). The sample comprised PBMCs. This clonotype was obtained from a woman aged 18-29 years in good health and CMV-seronegative. The CDR3 sequence is CASIPGGGANVLTF. DNA for the CDR3: TGTGCCAGCATCCCCGGGGGTGGGGCCAACGTCCTGACTTTC.